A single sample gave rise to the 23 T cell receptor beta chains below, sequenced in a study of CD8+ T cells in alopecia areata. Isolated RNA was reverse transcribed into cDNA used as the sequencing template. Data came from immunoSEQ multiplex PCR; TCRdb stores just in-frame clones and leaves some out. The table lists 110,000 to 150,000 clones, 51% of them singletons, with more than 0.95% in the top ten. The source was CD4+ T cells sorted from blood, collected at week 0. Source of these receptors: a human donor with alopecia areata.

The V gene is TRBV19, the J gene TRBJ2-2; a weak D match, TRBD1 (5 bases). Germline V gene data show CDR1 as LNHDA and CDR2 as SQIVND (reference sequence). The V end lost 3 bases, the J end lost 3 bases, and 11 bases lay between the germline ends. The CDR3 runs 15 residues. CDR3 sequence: CASSISTADTGELFF. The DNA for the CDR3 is TGTGCCAGTAGTATTTCGACAGCTGACACCGGGGAGCTGTTTTTT.

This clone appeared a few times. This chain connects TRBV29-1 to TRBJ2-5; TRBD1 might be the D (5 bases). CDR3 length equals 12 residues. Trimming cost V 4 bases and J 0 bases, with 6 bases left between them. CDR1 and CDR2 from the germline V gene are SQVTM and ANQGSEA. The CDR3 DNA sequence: TGCAGCGTTGGACAGAACCAAGAGACCCAGTACTTC. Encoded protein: CSVGQNQETQYF.

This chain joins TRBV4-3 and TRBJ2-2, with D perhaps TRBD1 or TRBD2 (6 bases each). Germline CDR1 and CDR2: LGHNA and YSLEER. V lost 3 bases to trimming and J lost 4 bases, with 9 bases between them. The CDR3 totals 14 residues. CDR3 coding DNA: TGCGCCAGCAGCCAGGAGGGGGTCACCGGGGAGCTGTTTTTT. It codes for CASSQEGVTGELFF.

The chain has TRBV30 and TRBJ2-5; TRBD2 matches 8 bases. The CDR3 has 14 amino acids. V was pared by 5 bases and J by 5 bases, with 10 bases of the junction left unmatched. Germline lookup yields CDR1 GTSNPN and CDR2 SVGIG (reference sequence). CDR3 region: CAWGPGGARETQYF. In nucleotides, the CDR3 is TGTGCCTGGGGCCCCGGGGGGGCGAGGGAGACCCAGTACTTC.

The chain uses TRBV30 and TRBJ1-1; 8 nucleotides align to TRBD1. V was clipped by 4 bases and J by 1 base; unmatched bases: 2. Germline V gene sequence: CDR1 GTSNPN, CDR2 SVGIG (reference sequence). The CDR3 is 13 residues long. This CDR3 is CAWTDRENTEAFF. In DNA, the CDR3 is TGTGCCTGGACGGACAGGGAGAACACTGAAGCTTTCTTT.

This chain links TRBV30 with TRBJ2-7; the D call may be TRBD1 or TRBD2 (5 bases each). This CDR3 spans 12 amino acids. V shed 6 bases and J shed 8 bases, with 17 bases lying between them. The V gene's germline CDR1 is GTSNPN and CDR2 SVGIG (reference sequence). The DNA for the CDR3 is TGTGCCTGCATAGTGGGGGACGCCAAGCAGTACTTC. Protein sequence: CACIVGDAKQYF.

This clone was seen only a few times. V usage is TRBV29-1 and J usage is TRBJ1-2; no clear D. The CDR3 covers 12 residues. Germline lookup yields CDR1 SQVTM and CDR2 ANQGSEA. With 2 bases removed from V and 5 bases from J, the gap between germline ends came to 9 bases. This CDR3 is CSVERADYGYTF. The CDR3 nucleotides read TGCAGCGTTGAAAGGGCGGATTATGGCTACACCTTC.

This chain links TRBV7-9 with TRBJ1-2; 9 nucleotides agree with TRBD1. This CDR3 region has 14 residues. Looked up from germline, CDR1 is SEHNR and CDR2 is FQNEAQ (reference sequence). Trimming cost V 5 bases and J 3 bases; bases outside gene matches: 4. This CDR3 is CASSRTGGDYGYTF. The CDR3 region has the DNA TGTGCCAGCAGCCGTACAGGGGGCGACTATGGCTACACCTTC.

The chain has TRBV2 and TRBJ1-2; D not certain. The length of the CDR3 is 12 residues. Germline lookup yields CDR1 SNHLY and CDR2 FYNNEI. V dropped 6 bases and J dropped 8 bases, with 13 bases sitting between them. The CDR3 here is CASRESPLGYTF. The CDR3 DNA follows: TGTGCCAGCAGGGAGTCGCCCCTCGGCTACACCTTC.

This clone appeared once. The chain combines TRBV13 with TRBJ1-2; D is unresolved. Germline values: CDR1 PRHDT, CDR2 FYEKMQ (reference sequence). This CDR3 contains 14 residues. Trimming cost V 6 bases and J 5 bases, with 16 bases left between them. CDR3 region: CASRLETLGYGYTF. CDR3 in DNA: TGTGCCAGCAGACTCGAGACCCTAGGGTATGGCTACACCTTC.

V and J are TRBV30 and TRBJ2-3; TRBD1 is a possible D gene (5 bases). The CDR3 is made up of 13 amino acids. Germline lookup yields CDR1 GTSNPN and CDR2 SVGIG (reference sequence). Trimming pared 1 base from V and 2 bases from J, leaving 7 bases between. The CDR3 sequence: CAWSGQLTDTQYF. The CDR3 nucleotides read TGTGCCTGGAGTGGACAGCTCACAGATACGCAGTATTTT.

The CDR3 DNA is TGTGCCAGCAGCGGTTTAGCTCCCTACGAGCAGTACTTC. Protein: CASSGLAPYEQYF. The J gene is TRBJ2-7, the V gene TRBV7-2; D gene uncertain. This CDR3 has 13 residues. Germline V gives CDR1 SGHTA, CDR2 FQGNSA. V was pared by 5 bases and J by 2 bases, with 10 bases between.

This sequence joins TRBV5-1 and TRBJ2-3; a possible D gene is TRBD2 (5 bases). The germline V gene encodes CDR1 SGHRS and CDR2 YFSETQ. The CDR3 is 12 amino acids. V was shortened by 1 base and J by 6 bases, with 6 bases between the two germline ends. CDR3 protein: CASSLSGDTQYF. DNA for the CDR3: TGCGCCAGCAGCTTGAGCGGTGATACGCAGTATTTT. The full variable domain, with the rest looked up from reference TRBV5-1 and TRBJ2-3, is KAGVTQTPRYLIKTRGQQVTLSCSPISGHRSVSWYQQTPGQGLQFLFEYFSETQRNKGNFPGRFSGRQFSNSRSEMNVSTLELGDSALYLCASSLSGDTQYFGPGTRLTVL.

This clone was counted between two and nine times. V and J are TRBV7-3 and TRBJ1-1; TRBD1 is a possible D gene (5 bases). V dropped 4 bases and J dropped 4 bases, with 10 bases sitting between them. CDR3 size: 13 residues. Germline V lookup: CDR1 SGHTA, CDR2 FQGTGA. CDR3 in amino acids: CASSSQRGTEAFF. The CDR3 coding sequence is TGTGCCAGCAGCTCCCAAAGGGGCACTGAAGCTTTCTTT.

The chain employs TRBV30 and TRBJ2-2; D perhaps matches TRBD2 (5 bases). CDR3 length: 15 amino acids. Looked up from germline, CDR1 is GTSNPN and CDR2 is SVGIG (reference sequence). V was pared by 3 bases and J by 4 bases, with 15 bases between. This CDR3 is CAWRLRGPSTGELFF. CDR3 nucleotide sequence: TGTGCCTGGAGACTCAGAGGGCCTAGCACCGGGGAGCTGTTTTTT.

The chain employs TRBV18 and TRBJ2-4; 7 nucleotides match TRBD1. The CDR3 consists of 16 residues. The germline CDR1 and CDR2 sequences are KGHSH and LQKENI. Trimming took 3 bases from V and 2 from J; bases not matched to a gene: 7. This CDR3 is CASSPQNRGSKNIQYF. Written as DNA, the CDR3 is TGTGCCAGCTCACCTCAGAACAGGGGATCCAAAAACATTCAGTACTTC.

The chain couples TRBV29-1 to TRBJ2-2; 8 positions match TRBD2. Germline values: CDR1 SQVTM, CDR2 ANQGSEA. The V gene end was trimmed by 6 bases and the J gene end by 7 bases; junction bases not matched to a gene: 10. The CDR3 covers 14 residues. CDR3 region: CSVATSGRVGELFF. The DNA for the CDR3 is TGCAGCGTCGCTACTAGCGGAAGGGTCGGGGAGCTGTTTTTT.

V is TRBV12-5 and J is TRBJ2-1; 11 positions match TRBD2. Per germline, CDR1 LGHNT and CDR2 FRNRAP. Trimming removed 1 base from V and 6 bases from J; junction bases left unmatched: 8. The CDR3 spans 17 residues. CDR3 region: CASGLDLTSGSGNEQFF. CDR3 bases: TGTGCTAGTGGTTTGGACCTAACTAGCGGGAGTGGCAATGAGCAGTTCTTC.

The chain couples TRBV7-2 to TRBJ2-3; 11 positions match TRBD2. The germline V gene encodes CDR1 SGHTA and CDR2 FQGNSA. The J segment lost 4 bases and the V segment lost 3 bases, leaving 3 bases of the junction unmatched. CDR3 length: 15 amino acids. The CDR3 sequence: CASSLSSGRADTQYF. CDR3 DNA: TGTGCCAGCAGCTTGAGTAGCGGGAGGGCAGATACGCAGTATTTT.

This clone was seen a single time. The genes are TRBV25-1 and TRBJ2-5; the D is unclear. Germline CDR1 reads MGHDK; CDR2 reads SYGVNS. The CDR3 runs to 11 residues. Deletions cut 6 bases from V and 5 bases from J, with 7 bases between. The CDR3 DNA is TGTGCCAGCAGCAGGCGGGAGACCCAGTACTTC. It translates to CASSRRETQYF.

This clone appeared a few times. The CDR3, as DNA: TGCAGCGCAGGGATCGGGGTAAGGACTGAAGCTTTCTTT. It codes for CSAGIGVRTEAFF. The rearrangement links TRBV29-1 to TRBJ1-1; D is perhaps TRBD1 (5 bases). CDR3 length: 13 residues. CDR1 is SQVTM, CDR2 ANQGSEA, per germline. V lost 7 bases and J lost 5, with 17 bases in between.

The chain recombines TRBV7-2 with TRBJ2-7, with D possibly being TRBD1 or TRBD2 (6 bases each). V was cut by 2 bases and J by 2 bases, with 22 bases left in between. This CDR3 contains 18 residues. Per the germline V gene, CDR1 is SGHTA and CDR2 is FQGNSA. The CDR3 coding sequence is TGTGCCAGCAGCTTAAGGGGGGCCAGTAGGGGGTACCCCTACGAGCAGTACTTC. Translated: CASSLRGASRGYPYEQYF.

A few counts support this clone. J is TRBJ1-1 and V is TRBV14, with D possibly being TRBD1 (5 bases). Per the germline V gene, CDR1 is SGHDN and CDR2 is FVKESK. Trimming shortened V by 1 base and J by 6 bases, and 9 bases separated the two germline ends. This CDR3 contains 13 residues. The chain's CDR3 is CASSQVRGAEAFF. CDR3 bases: TGTGCCAGCAGCCAAGTACGAGGGGCTGAAGCTTTCTTT.